This TCR beta chain is drawn from a study of T cells expressing NK-cell markers. Germline lookup yields CDR1 MDHEN and CDR2 SYDVKM. CDR3 length: 15 residues. TCRdb reworked the 5' RACE reads into one entry per CDR3 protein, no DNA. The sample data list about 430,000 distinct CDR3 sequences. Sequenced material: blood T cells: a sorted CD56 or NKG2C T cell subset, CD4+ or CD8+ T cells, or bulk PBMC T cells (not recorded which). The chain employs TRBV28 and TRBJ2-5. This receptor was taken from a woman between 50 and 59 years old in good health. The CDR3 region is CASSLLGSKKETQYF.